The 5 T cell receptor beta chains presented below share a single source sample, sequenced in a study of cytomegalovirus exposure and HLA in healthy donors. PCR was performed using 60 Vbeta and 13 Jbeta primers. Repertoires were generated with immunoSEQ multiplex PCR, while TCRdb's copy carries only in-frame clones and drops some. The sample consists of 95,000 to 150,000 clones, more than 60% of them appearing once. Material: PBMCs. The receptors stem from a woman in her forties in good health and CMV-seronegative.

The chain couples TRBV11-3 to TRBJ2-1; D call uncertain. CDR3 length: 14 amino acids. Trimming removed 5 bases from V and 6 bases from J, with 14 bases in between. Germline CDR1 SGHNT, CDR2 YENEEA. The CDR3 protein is CASSIAPGRNEQFF. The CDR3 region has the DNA TGTGCCAGCAGCATTGCCCCAGGCCGCAATGAGCAGTTCTTC.

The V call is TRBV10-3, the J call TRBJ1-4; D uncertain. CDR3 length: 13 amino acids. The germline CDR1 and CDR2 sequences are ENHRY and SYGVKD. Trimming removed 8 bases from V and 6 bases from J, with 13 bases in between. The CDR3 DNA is TGTGCCATCGGCGCGGTCAGAGATGAAAAACTGTTTTTT. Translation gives CAIGAVRDEKLFF.

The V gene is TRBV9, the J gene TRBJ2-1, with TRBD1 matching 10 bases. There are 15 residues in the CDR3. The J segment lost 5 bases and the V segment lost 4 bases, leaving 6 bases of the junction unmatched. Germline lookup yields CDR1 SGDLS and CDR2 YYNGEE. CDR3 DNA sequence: TGTGCCAGCAGCTCATCCGGGACAGGGGACAATGAGCAGTTCTTC. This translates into CASSSSGTGDNEQFF. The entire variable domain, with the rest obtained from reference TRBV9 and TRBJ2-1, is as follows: DSGVTQTPKHLITATGQRVTLRCSPRSGDLSVYWYQQSLDQGLQFLIQYYNGEERAKGNILERFSAQQFPDLHSELNLSSLELGDSALYFCASSSSGTGDNEQFFGPGTRLTVL.

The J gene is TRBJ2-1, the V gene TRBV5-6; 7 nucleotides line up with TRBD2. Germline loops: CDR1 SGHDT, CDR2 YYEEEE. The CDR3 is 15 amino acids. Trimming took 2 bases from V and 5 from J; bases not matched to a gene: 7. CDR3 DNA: TGTGCCAGCAGCTTTCCGGGGGGAACTCACAATGAGCAGTTCTTC. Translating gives CASSFPGGTHNEQFF. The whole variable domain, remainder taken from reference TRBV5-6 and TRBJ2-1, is DAGVTQSPTHLIKTRGQQVTLRCSPKSGHDTVSWYQQALGQGPQFIFQYYEEEERQRGNFPDRFSGHQFPNYSSELNVNALLLGDSALYLCASSFPGGTHNEQFFGPGTRLTVL.

CDR3 protein: CASSGIGDYSYEQYF. DNA of the CDR3: TGTGCCAGCAGTGGCATAGGGGATTACTCCTACGAGCAGTACTTC. The chain combines TRBV27 with TRBJ2-7; TRBD1 is a possible D gene (5 bases). V lost 5 bases and J 0 bases, leaving 14 bases between the germline ends. Germline lookup yields CDR1 MNHEY and CDR2 SMNVEV (reference sequence). This CDR3 has 15 residues.